The entry that follows covers one T cell receptor beta chain sequence. Antigen: not known. One end of the junction varies from germline; a read error may be responsible. These data originate in a study of shared clonotypes between healthy human individuals. Study information: There were three CD4 naive, three CD4 memory, two CD8 naive and one CD8 memory plates per donor. General observations from the study: It was the non-shared clonotypes that had lower generation probabilities than clonotypes shared by all four donors. The represented genetic and exposure-history diversity was limited by the small number of donors.

Naive CD8 isolation took CD45RO-negative cells positively selected for CCR7 and excluded terminally differentiated effector memory CD45RA+ cells. This CDR3 has 14 amino acids. Looked up from germline, CDR1 is SGHVS and CDR2 is FQNEAQ. This table comes from immunoSEQ multiplex PCR, and its TCRdb copy is limited to in-frame clones, with some not included. The sample contains approximately 1.9 million clones, 90% to 95% of which appear only once. The source is a young man in good health. Some clones in this sample may be carry-over from other donors' samples. V gene TRBV7-8 combines with J gene TRBJ1-3; D is uncertain. Sequencing was done on a sample of naive CD8+ T cells from PBMCs. The CDR3 nucleotides read TGTGCCAGCAGCATAGCTGGGCAGGGAAACACCATATATTTT. Amino acids: CASSIAGQGNTIYF.